The 18 T cell receptor beta chains below were found in one sample sequenced in a study of shared clonotypes between healthy human individuals. Clones were sequenced by immunoSEQ multiplex PCR, and TCRdb holds only the in-frame ones, with some missing. This sample carries about a million clones, 77% of them seen once, and the ten largest clones take 0.89%. Sequencing input: memory CD4+ T cells from PBMCs. Noted subset: CD45RA-negative fraction. These receptor sequences come from a man between 18 and 29 years old in good health. Some clones in this sample may be carry-over from other donors' samples.

This clone appeared a few times. This rearrangement joins TRBV30 to TRBJ1-1; D gene ambiguous. CDR3 length: 13 residues. V lost 0 bases, J lost 4 bases, and 9 bases lay in between. Germline V lookup: CDR1 GTSNPN, CDR2 SVGIG (reference sequence). The CDR3 sequence is CAWSVRGFTEAFF. CDR3 nucleotides: TGTGCCTGGAGTGTACGAGGGTTCACTGAAGCTTTCTTT.

This clone was observed a single time. The chain combines TRBV5-6 with TRBJ2-1; D perhaps matches TRBD1 (6 bases). The germline V gene encodes CDR1 SGHDT and CDR2 YYEEEE. V was shortened by 4 bases and J by 7 bases, with 21 bases between the two germline ends. This CDR3 is built from 16 residues. The CDR3 DNA reads TGTGCCAGCAGCCAACTAGACAGGTCCCTTGGGAATGAGCAGTTCTTC. It translates to CASSQLDRSLGNEQFF.

The J gene is TRBJ1-5, the V gene TRBV5-6; 10 positions match TRBD1. Germline V lookup: CDR1 SGHDT, CDR2 YYEEEE. V was pared by 4 bases and J by 3 bases, with 7 bases of the junction left unmatched. The CDR3 covers 16 residues. The CDR3 region is CASSLLTGGYNQPQHF. CDR3 bases: TGTGCCAGCAGCCTATTGACAGGGGGCTACAATCAGCCCCAGCATTTT. Based on the CDR3 plus reference TRBV5-6 and TRBJ1-5, the full variable domain is DAGVTQSPTHLIKTRGQQVTLRCSPKSGHDTVSWYQQALGQGPQFIFQYYEEEERQRGNFPDRFSGHQFPNYSSELNVNALLLGDSALYLCASSLLTGGYNQPQHFGDGTRLSIL.

The CDR3 spells CASRGLAGELFF. DNA of the CDR3: TGTGCCAGCAGGGGACTAGCAGGGGAGCTGTTTTTT. This sequence joins TRBV9 and TRBJ2-2; 9 positions agree with TRBD2. Germline V gene sequence: CDR1 SGDLS, CDR2 YYNGEE. The V gene end was trimmed by 5 bases and the J gene end by 8 bases; junction bases not matched to a gene: 1. The CDR3 totals 12 residues.

The chain uses TRBV6-1 and TRBJ1-5; the D gene is possibly TRBD1 (6 bases). CDR3 size: 14 residues. Trimming pared 5 bases from V and 5 bases from J, leaving 13 bases between. Germline assignment: CDR1 MNHNS and CDR2 SASEGT. This CDR3 reads CASSQGGQYQPQHF. DNA of the CDR3: TGTGCCAGCAGTCAAGGAGGACAGTATCAGCCCCAGCATTTT.

The V and J genes are TRBV7-3 and TRBJ2-1, with TRBD1 matching over 8 bases. Germline V gene sequence: CDR1 SGHTA, CDR2 FQGTGA. There are 14 residues in the CDR3. V lost 5 bases to trimming and J lost 8 bases; unmatched junction nucleotides: 8. DNA of the CDR3: TGTGCCAGCAGCCCCCAGGGGGCGAGCGATGAGCAGTTCTTC. Amino acids: CASSPQGASDEQFF.

The gene calls are TRBV29-1 and TRBJ1-2; the D is unclear. This CDR3 spans 13 amino acids. The germline gives CDR1 SQVTM, CDR2 ANQGSEA. Trimming pared 1 base from V and 12 bases from J, leaving 18 bases between. CDR3 coding DNA: TGCAGCGTTGAAGGCGCGGAGCGCTTGGTCCACACCTTC. Protein: CSVEGAERLVHTF.

The V and J genes are TRBV11-1 and TRBJ1-1; D gene unclear. Germline V CDR1 and CDR2: SGHAT, FQDESV (reference sequence). The V end was cut by 1 base, the J end by 4 bases, with 13 bases between. This CDR3 comprises 15 residues. CDR3: CASSLESVGATEAFF. The CDR3 DNA is TGTGCCAGCAGCTTAGAGTCCGTAGGCGCCACTGAAGCTTTCTTT.

As concerns this clone: The same CDR3 can be traced to other DNA sequences in this sample. The chain recombines TRBV9 with TRBJ1-5; D gene ambiguous. In germline, CDR1 is SGDLS, CDR2 YYNGEE. The CDR3 loop spans 13 amino acids. Trimming stripped 2 bases from V and 4 bases from J, with 7 bases between. The CDR3 here is CASSVAPNQPQHF. The CDR3 nucleotides read TGTGCCAGCAGCGTTGCACCGAATCAGCCCCAGCATTTT.

This rearrangement joins TRBV29-1 to TRBJ1-5; no definite D call. In germline, CDR1 is SQVTM, CDR2 ANQGSEA. The CDR3 extends over 16 amino acids. Trimming left V 2 bases short and J 2 bases short, with 16 bases between. CDR3 loop: CSVECVRVPGNQPQHF. CDR3 coding DNA: TGCAGCGTTGAATGCGTACGAGTTCCAGGCAATCAGCCCCAGCATTTT.

The chain uses TRBV19 and TRBJ1-1; D is uncertain. V lost 5 bases, J lost 5 bases, and 12 bases lay in between. CDR1 and CDR2 (germline): LNHDA, SQIVND (reference sequence). There are 13 residues in the CDR3. In DNA, the CDR3 is TGTGCCAGTAGTGTCTCGACACGAACTGAAGCTTTCTTT. Amino acids: CASSVSTRTEAFF.

V is TRBV19 and J is TRBJ2-5; 9 nucleotides align to TRBD1. The CDR3 totals 15 residues. J was trimmed by 1 base and V by 5 bases; bases with no gene match: 5. Germline CDR1 is LNHDA and CDR2 is SQIVND (reference sequence). The CDR3 DNA follows: TGTGCCAGTAGTGCTTGGGACAGGGCCCAAGAGACCCAGTACTTC. Residues: CASSAWDRAQETQYF. The full variable domain, with the rest looked up from reference TRBV19 and TRBJ2-5, is DGGITQSPKYLFRKEGQNVTLSCEQNLNHDAMYWYRQDPGQGLRLIYYSQIVNDFQKGDIAEGYSVSREKKESFPLTVTSAQKNPTAFYLCASSAWDRAQETQYFGPGTRLLVL.

The chain has TRBV29-1 and TRBJ1-2, with 8 positions matching TRBD1. Germline loops: CDR1 SQVTM, CDR2 ANQGSEA. Trimming at V came to 4 bases and at J to 4 bases, leaving 5 bases not matched to a gene. The CDR3 spans 13 residues. The CDR3 bases are TGCAGCGTTGTAAGGACAGGGACCTATGGCTACACCTTC. Translation gives CSVVRTGTYGYTF.

Points on this clone: One base away lies a much larger clone, so this may be a sequencing read error. Other nucleotide sequences in the sample specify the same CDR3. The CDR3 sequence is CASSDTSYEQYF. In nucleotides, the CDR3 is TGTGCCAGCAGTGATACTAGCTACGAGCAGTACTTC. This chain joins TRBV6-6 and TRBJ2-7; a possible D gene is TRBD2 (5 bases). CDR3 size: 12 residues. Germline V lookup: CDR1 MNHNY, CDR2 SVGAGI (reference sequence). Trimming shortened V by 5 bases and J by 3 bases, and 8 bases separated the two germline ends.

This clone was picked up one time. The V call is TRBV15, the J call TRBJ1-5; TRBD1 matches at 7 bases. The CDR3 runs to 15 residues. Germline V lookup: CDR1 LNHNV, CDR2 YYDKDF (reference sequence). V was pared by 5 bases and J by 8 bases, with 12 bases of the junction left unmatched. The CDR3, as DNA: TGTGCCACCAGCCCACGGGACAGACGAATGGAGCCCCAGCATTTT. Its protein is CATSPRDRRMEPQHF.

J is TRBJ2-1 and V is TRBV30; the match to TRBD2 covers 9 bases. The CDR3 extends over 14 amino acids. The junction had 5 bases not matched to a gene; V was cut back by 4 bases and J by 4 bases. The V gene's germline CDR1 is GTSNPN and CDR2 SVGIG (reference sequence). For the CDR3, the DNA is TGTGCCTGGAAGGCTAGCGGGGCTTACAATGAGCAGTTCTTC. This encodes CAWKASGAYNEQFF.

The rearrangement joins TRBV10-3 to TRBJ2-3; the match to TRBD2 covers 11 bases. With V trimmed by 6 bases and J by 2 bases, 7 bases remained unmatched. The CDR3 is 16 residues long. Germline lookup yields CDR1 ENHRY and CDR2 SYGVKD. CDR3 bases: TGTGCCATCAGCCGGGGGACTAGCGGAATCACAGATACGCAGTATTTT. It encodes CAISRGTSGITDTQYF.

This sequence joins TRBV2 and TRBJ2-2, with 11 bases fitting TRBD1. The CDR3 is 15 residues long. V lost 8 bases and J lost 4; bases outside the gene matches: 6. Germline V gene lookup returns CDR1 SNHLY and CDR2 FYNNEI. CDR3 residues: CASWTGTGGTGELFF. The CDR3 bases are TGTGCCAGCTGGACCGGGACAGGGGGCACCGGGGAGCTGTTTTTT.